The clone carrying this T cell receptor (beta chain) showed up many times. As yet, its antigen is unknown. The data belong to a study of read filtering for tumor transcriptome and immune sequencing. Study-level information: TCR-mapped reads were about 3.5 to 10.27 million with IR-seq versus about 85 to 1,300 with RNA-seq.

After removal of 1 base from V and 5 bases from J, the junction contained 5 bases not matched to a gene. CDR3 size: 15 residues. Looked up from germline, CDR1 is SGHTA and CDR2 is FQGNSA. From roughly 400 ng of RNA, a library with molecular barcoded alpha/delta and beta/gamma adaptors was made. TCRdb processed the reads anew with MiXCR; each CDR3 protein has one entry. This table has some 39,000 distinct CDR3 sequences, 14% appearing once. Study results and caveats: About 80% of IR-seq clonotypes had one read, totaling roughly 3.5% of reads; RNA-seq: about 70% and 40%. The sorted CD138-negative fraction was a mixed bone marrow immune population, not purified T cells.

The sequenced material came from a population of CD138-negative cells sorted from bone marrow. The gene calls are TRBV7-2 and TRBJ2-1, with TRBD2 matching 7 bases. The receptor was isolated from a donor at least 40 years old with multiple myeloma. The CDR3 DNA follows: TGTGCCAGCAGCTTAGACGGTCGGGGGGACAATGAGCAGTTCTTC. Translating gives CASSLDGRGDNEQFF. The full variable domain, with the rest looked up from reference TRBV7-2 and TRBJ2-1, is GAGVSQSPSNKVTEKGKDVELRCDPISGHTALYWYRQSLGQGLEFLIYFQGNSAPDKSGLPSDRFSAERTGGSVSTLTIQRTQQEDSAVYLCASSLDGRGDNEQFFGPGTRLTVL.